The T cell receptor (beta chain) under discussion was sequenced for a study of blood T cell repertoires in COVID-19. Study-level background: PBMCs, B-cell-depleted T cells, or T cells provided the cDNA or gDNA that made up the material.

Researchers sorted participants into cohorts using their self-reported clinical history. Produced via immunoSEQ multiplex PCR; TCRdb's table is partial and in-frame only. This table holds a few hundred thousand clones, roughly 85% found once. Specimen: PBMCs or T cells enriched from blood (not recorded which). This sequence was found in a woman aged 50 to 60 who had recovered from COVID-19.

The CDR3 sequence: CASLAPGQGNEKLFF. CDR3 nucleotides: TGTGCCAGTCTTGCGCCGGGACAGGGGAATGAAAAACTGTTTTTT. The chain is built from TRBV19 and TRBJ1-4; TRBD1 matches at 10 bases. CDR3 length: 15 amino acids. The germline gives CDR1 LNHDA, CDR2 SQIVND (reference sequence). Trimming at V came to 8 bases and at J to 5 bases, leaving 8 bases not matched to a gene.